This T cell receptor (beta chain) was obtained from a study of T cells in narcolepsy. About the research overall: Patients with NT1 or NT2 and healthy control donors were enrolled.

Produced via immunoSEQ multiplex PCR; TCRdb's table is partial and in-frame only. The sample gives about 10,000 clones, over 65% of which show up once; about 23% is in the top ten. General study results and limits: Reportedly, autoreactive clonotypes were serially detected in patients' blood but not controls'. Autoreactive HCRT-specific and TRIB2-specific clonotypes were marked in same-patient CSF-versus-blood CD4+ comparisons.

Worth noting for this clone: Antigen unknown.

The material sequenced was CD45RA- memory CD8+ T cells from PBMCs. The sequence derives from a human donor with narcolepsy.

The CDR3 sequence: CASSELEREQYF. The CDR3 DNA sequence: TGTGCCAGCAGTGAACTGGAAAGGGAGCAGTACTTC. The J gene is TRBJ2-7, the V gene TRBV27; no firm D call. CDR3 length: 12 amino acids. The germline V gene encodes CDR1 MNHEY and CDR2 SMNVEV (reference sequence). Deletions cut 5 bases from V and 7 bases from J, with 12 bases between.